Listed here is a single TCR beta chain. Antigen specificity is unknown. These data belong to a study of Ad26.COV2.S vaccination and SARS-CoV-2 variants. Findings of the study overall: Those who received the vaccine showed greater spike-specific TCR breadth than those given placebo. Recipients of either vaccine or placebo displayed similar breadth of non-spike TCRs.

The CDR3 length is 16 residues. Germline values: CDR1 DFQATT, CDR2 SNEGSKA (reference sequence). The trim removed 6 bases at V and 4 bases at J, leaving 15 bases unmatched. Using immunoSEQ multiplex PCR, the repertoire was profiled, and TCRdb retains in-frame clones only, with some absent. This table holds 440,000 or so clones, roughly 90% found once. Treatment: some 19 received Ad26.COV2.S at low or high dose, single or two shots; 5 received placebo; per-sample allocation not given. Specimens were obtained on day 63 following the first vaccine or placebo injection. The sample came from a Boston adult aged 18-55 years.

The receptor's source is a person aged 18 to 59 who received the Ad26.COV2.S COVID-19 vaccine or a placebo. The sequencing here drew on peripheral blood, taken in a trial of Ad26.COV2.S vaccine versus placebo. The V gene is TRBV20-1, the J gene TRBJ2-7, with TRBD2 matching over 10 bases. CDR3 DNA sequence: TGCAGTGCCAGTAGGCCCCGGAGCGGGGGGGCTTACGAGCAGTACTTC. Its protein is CSASRPRSGGAYEQYF.